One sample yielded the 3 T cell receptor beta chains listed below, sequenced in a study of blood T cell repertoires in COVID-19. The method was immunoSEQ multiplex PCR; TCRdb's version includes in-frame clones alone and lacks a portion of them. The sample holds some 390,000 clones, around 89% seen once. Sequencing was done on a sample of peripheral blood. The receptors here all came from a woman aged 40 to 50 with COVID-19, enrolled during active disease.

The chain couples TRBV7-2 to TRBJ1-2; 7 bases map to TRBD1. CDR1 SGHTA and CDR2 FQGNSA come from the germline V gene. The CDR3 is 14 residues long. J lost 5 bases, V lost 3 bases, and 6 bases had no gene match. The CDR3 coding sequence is TGTGCCAGCAGCTTGGCCGGGACAGCTTATGGCTACACCTTC. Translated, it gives CASSLAGTAYGYTF. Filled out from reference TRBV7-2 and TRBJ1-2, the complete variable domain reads GAGVSQSPSNKVTEKGKDVELRCDPISGHTALYWYRQSLGQGLEFLIYFQGNSAPDKSGLPSDRFSAERTGGSVSTLTIQRTQQEDSAVYLCASSLAGTAYGYTFGSGTRLTVV.

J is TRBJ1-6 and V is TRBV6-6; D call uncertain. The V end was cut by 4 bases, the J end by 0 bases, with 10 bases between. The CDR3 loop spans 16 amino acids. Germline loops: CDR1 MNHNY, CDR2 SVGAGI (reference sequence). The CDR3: CASSSGGDSYNSPLHF. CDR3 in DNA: TGTGCCAGCAGTTCCGGAGGAGACTCCTATAATTCACCCCTCCACTTT.

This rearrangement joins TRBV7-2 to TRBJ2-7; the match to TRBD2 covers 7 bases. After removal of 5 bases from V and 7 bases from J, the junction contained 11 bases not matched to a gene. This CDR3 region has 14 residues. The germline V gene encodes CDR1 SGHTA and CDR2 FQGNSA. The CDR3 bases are TGTGCCAGCAGCCCTTGGACTAGAGATGGGGAGCAGTACTTC. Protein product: CASSPWTRDGEQYF.